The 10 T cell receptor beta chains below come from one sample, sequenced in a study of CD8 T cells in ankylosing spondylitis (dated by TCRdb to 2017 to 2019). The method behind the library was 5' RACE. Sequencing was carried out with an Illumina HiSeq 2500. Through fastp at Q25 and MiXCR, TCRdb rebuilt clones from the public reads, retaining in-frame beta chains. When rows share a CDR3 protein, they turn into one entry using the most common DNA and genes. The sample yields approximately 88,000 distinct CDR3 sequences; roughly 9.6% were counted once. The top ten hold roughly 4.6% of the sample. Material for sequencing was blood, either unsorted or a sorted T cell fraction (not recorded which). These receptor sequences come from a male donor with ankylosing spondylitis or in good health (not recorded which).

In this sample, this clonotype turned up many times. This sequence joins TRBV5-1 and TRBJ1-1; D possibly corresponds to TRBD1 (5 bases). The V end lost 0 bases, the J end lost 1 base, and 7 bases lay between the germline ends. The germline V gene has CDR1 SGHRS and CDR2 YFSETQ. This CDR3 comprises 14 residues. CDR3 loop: CASSLVGGNTEAFF. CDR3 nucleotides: TGCGCCAGCAGCTTGGTCGGGGGGAACACTGAAGCTTTCTTT.

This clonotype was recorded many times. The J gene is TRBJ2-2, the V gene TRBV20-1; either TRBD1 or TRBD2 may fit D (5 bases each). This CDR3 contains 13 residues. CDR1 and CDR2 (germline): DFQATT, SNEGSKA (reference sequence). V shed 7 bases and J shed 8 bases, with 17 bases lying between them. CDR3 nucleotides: TGCAGTGGCCTTTGGGGGATGAAGGGGGAGCTGTTTTTT. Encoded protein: CSGLWGMKGELFF.

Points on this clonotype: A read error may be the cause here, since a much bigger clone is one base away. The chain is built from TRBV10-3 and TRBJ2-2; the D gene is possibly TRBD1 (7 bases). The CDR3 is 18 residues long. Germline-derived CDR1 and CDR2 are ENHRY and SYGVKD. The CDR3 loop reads CAISGVDLKGGAGGVLFF. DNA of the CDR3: TGTGCCATCAGTGGAGTTGATCTAAAAGGGGGCGCCGGCGGGGTGCTGTTTTTT.

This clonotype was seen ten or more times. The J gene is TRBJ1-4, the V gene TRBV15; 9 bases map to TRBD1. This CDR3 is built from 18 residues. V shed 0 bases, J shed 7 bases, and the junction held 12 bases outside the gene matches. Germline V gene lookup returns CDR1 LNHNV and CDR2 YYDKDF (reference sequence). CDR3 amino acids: CATSRDHRGQRGGEKLFF. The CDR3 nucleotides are TGTGCCACCAGCAGAGATCACAGGGGGCAGAGAGGTGGTGAAAAACTGTTTTTT.

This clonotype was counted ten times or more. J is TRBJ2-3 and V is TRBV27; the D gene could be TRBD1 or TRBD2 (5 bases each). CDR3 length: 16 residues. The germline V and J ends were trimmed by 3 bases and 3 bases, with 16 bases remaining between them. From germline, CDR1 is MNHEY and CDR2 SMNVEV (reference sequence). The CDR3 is CASSFDRGGPTDTQYF. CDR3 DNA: TGTGCCAGCAGTTTCGATCGGGGCGGGCCGACAGATACGCAGTATTTT.

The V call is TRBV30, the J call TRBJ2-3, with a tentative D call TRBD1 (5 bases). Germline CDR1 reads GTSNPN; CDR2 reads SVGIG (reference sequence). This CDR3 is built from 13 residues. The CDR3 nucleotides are TGTGCTTCGGACACCACTAGCACAGATACGCAGTATTTT. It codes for CASDTTSTDTQYF.

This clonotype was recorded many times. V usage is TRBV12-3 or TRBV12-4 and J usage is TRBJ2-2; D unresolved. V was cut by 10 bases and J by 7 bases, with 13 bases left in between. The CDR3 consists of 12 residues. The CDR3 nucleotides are TGTGCCACTACCTTGGGTGGCGGGGAGCTGTTTTTT. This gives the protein CATTLGGGELFF.

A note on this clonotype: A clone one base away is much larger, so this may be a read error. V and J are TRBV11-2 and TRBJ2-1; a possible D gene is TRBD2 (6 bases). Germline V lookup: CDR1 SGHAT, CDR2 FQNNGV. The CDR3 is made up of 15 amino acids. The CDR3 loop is CTSSLAVYNYNEQFF. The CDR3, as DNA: TGTACCAGCAGCTTAGCGGTCTATAACTACAATGAGCAGTTCTTC. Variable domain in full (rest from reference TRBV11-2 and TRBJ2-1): EAGVAQSPRYKIIEKRQSVAFWCNPISGHATLYWYQQILGQGPKLLIQFQNNGVVDDSQLPKDRFSAERLKGVDSTLKIQPAKLEDSAVYLCTSSLAVYNYNEQFFGPGTRLTVL.

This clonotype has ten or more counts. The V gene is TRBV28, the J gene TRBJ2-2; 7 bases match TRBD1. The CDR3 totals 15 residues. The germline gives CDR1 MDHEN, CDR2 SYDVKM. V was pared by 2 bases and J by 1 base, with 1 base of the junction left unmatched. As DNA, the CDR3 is TGTGCCAGCAGTTTAACAGGGGTGAACACCGGGGAGCTGTTTTTT. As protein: CASSLTGVNTGELFF.

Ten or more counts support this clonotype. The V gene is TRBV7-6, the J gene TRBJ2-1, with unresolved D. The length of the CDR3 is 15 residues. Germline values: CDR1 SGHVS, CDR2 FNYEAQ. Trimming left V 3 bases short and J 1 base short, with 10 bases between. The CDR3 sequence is CASSFLGLSYNEQFF. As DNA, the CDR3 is TGTGCCAGCAGCTTTCTGGGGTTATCCTACAATGAGCAGTTCTTC.